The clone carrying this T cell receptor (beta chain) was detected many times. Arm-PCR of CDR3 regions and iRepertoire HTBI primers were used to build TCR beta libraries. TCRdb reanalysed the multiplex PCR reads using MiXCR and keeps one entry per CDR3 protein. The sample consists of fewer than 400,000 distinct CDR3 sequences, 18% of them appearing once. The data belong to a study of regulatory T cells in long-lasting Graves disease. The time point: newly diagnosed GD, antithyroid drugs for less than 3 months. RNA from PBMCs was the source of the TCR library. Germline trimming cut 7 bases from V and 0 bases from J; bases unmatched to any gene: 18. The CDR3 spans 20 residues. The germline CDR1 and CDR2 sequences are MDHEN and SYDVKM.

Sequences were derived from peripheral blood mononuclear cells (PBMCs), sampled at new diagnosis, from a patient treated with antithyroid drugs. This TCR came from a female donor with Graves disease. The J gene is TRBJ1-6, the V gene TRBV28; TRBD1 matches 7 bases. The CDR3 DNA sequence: TGTGCCAGCACCGACTCCCCGCGACAGGGAGGTCGCTCCTATAATTCACCCCTCCACTTT. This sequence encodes CASTDSPRQGGRSYNSPLHF.